What follows describes a single T cell receptor (beta chain). The antigen is undetermined. Profiled with immunoSEQ multiplex PCR; TCRdb holds only in-frame clones, not every one. The top ten hold around 4% of the sample, which has 8,000 to 9,500 clones, 90% seen once. These data originate in a study of OX40 agonist ivuxolimab in advanced cancers. About the study: Ivuxolimab, which patients received intravenously every 2 weeks, was dosed at 0.01 to 10 mg/kg.

General study points: Clonal expansion in partial responders at 0.1-3.0 mg/kg ranked among the lowest.

This CDR3 comprises 15 residues. Trimming cost V 2 bases and J 4 bases, with 11 bases left between them. CDR1 is KGHSH, CDR2 LQKENI, per germline. The receptor was derived from an adult with an advanced solid tumor such as melanoma, head and neck, liver or kidney cancer. The starting material was CD4+ or CD8+ T cells sorted from blood, obtained in a trial of the OX40 agonist ivuxolimab. This chain connects TRBV18 to TRBJ1-4; D gene ambiguous. Here the CDR3 DNA reads TGTGCCAGCTCACCAGCGCCAGAGGGTAATGAAAAACTGTTTTTT. The encoded protein is CASSPAPEGNEKLFF.